The clone carrying this T cell receptor beta chain was counted only a few times. Its antigen is not known. These data are taken from a study of beta chain features in type 1 diabetes. Findings of the study overall: Among all four CD4+ subsets, Type 1 diabetes patients had TCRB CDR3s that were moderately but significantly shorter.

What was sequenced were expressed TCRB transcripts, since all of the isolated RNA had been reverse transcribed. Some clones are missing from TCRdb's copy, which holds only in-frame ones; the method was immunoSEQ multiplex PCR. The data show a few hundred thousand clones, around a tenth seen once. The CDR3 extends over 14 amino acids. In germline, CDR1 is SGHTA, CDR2 FQGNSA. V shed 3 bases and J shed 9 bases, with 15 bases lying between them. Sample: central memory CD4+ T cells from blood. The rearrangement links TRBV7-2 to TRBJ2-1; perhaps TRBD1 as D (5 bases). The receptor's source is a man aged 25 to 40 with type 1 diabetes. CDR3 sequence reads: CASSFLQGSSEQFF. The CDR3 region has the DNA TGTGCCAGCAGCTTCCTCCAGGGTTCCAGTGAGCAGTTCTTC.